This TCR beta chain was captured by sequencing in a study of identical twins. Study findings and constraints: For cord blood, abundant beta clonotypes had fewer insertions, unlike memory repertoires, which showed none.

CDR1 is SGHAT, CDR2 FQNNGV, per germline. The CDR3 length is 15 residues. V lost 3 bases, J lost 9 bases, and 10 bases stayed unmatched. It was template switching that added a universal primer site, and there were unique molecular identifiers on the cDNA. TCRdb passed the 5' RACE reads through MiXCR, listing each CDR3 protein once. The table records roughly 690,000 distinct CDR3 sequences, approximately 22% of them present only once. This clonotype was counted once. Its antigen is not known. The same data also went into a second study, on T cells expressing NK-cell markers. That source adds: Sorting in several experiments was restricted by an anti-gamma-delta TCR antibody to alpha-beta TCR T cells.

The sequence was obtained from a woman between 18 and 29 years old in good health. Sequenced material: PBMCs. This chain joins TRBV11-2 and TRBJ2-1; 8 bases align to TRBD2. CDR3 sequence: CASSLSGTSYGEQFF. CDR3 bases: TGTGCCAGCAGCTTGTCCGGGACTAGTTACGGTGAGCAGTTCTTC.